This T cell receptor (beta chain) originates from a study of T-cell reconstitution after alpha-beta-depleted transplantation in children. Trimming took 1 base from V and 4 from J, leaving 11 bases between them. The CDR3 is made up of 14 amino acids. Germline V gives CDR1 SGHRS, CDR2 YFSETQ. Study outcomes and limitations: The study traced high day-60 TCRbeta diversity in some patients to surviving recipient T cells and thymic progenitors. Where alpha-beta T cells came from about two months after transplant was reportedly several hundred expanded graft clones. T-cell numbers and diversity, one year after transplant, stemmed largely from T cells that were newly produced.

As it was prepared, the TCRbeta library received unique molecular identifiers. One entry per CDR3 protein results from TCRdb running MiXCR on the PCR reads. The data contain around 580,000 distinct CDR3 sequences, 23% of them seen just once; the ten biggest clones take up roughly 13%. About this clonotype: Its specificity is unknown.

The clonotype comes from a boy less than two years old who had a stem cell transplant for acute myeloid leukemia, so the T cells may come from the graft donor. The source material was PBMCs, mostly from graft donor cells, sampled 360 days after TCRalphabeta/CD19-depleted stem cell transplant. V is TRBV5-1 and J is TRBJ1-1; possible D gene TRBD1, 5 bases. CDR3 residues: CASSLRGDTTEAFF. In nucleotides, the CDR3 is TGCGCCAGCAGCTTGAGGGGTGATACCACTGAAGCTTTCTTT. The full variable domain, with the rest looked up from reference TRBV5-1 and TRBJ1-1, is KAGVTQTPRYLIKTRGQQVTLSCSPISGHRSVSWYQQTPGQGLQFLFEYFSETQRNKGNFPGRFSGRQFSNSRSEMNVSTLELGDSALYLCASSLRGDTTEAFFGQGTRLTVV.